These 10 T cell receptor beta chains came from one sample sequenced in a study of T cell responses to AZD1222 COVID-19 vaccine. Profiled with immunoSEQ multiplex PCR; TCRdb holds only in-frame clones, not every one. The repertoire holds 140,000 to 150,000 clones, with 70% to 90% as singletons. The specimen was peripheral blood, collected 28 days after the second dose of the MenACWY control vaccine. Every receptor here comes from an adult who received the MenACWY meningococcal vaccine as a control.

The chain is built from TRBV24-1 and TRBJ1-5; no clear D. Trimming cost V 2 bases and J 7 bases, with 5 bases left between them. Germline CDR1 is KGHDR and CDR2 is SFDVKD. CDR3 size: 12 residues. CDR3 nucleotide sequence: TGTGCCACCAGTGATTCGGGGCAGCCCCAGCATTTT. Protein: CATSDSGQPQHF.

This chain connects TRBV11-1 to TRBJ2-7, with 12 bases aligning to TRBD1. V trimming: 6 bases; J trimming: 4 bases; junction bases outside the gene matches: 4. This CDR3 has 14 residues. CDR1 and CDR2 from the germline V gene are SGHAT and FQDESV (reference sequence). As DNA, the CDR3 is TGTGCCAGCAGTCCGGGACAGGGGGCTTACGAGCAGTACTTC. Amino acids: CASSPGQGAYEQYF.

The chain employs TRBV21-1 and TRBJ2-7; the table assigns TRBD2, which was not confirmed against the DNA. TRBV21-1 is described as a pseudogene. This CDR3 spans 15 amino acids. The DNA of the CDR3 is TGTGCCAGCAGCAAACCCCAGCGGGAGGACTACGAGCAGTACTTC. This gives the protein CASSKPQREDYEQYF.

In its sample, this clone was seen once. The chain is built from TRBV19 and TRBJ2-3; tentatively, D is TRBD1 (6 bases). The V end lost 6 bases, the J end lost 5 bases, and 12 bases lay between the germline ends. This CDR3 has 13 residues. The germline V gene encodes CDR1 LNHDA and CDR2 SQIVND (reference sequence). The DNA for the CDR3 is TGTGCCAGTAGCGACAGGTTTGAAGATACGCAGTATTTT. It specifies CASSDRFEDTQYF.

The chain combines TRBV6-5 with TRBJ2-5; the D call may be TRBD1 or TRBD2 (5 bases each). The CDR3 covers 14 residues. V was clipped by 4 bases and J by 4 bases, with 13 bases between them. In germline, CDR1 is MNHEY, CDR2 SVGAGI. The chain's CDR3 is CASSLWDGGETQYF. The CDR3 DNA sequence: TGTGCCAGCAGTTTATGGGACGGAGGAGAGACCCAGTACTTC.

This chain joins TRBV6-5 and TRBJ2-3, with 7 positions matching TRBD1. The CDR3 loop spans 14 amino acids. Germline V gene data show CDR1 as MNHEY and CDR2 as SVGAGI. The junction had 4 bases not matched to a gene; V was cut back by 6 bases and J by 1 base. CDR3 DNA sequence: TGTGCCAGCAGAAGGGACAGACGCACAGATACGCAGTATTTT. This translates into CASRRDRRTDTQYF.

V usage is TRBV29-1 and J usage is TRBJ1-1; 7 positions agree with TRBD1. CDR3 length: 11 amino acids. Germline lookup yields CDR1 SQVTM and CDR2 ANQGSEA. CDR3 nucleotide sequence: TGCAGTGGCAGGGGGGGCACTGAAGCTTTCTTT. Residues: CSGRGGTEAFF.

J is TRBJ2-7 and V is TRBV10-2, with a possible D match to TRBD2 (6 bases). V shed 3 bases and J shed 0 bases, with 15 bases lying between them. This CDR3 contains 16 residues. Germline CDR1 WSHSY, CDR2 SAAADI. The DNA for the CDR3 is TGCGCCAGCAGTGATAACGGCGGGGTGAGCTCCTACGAGCAGTACTTC. The encoded protein is CASSDNGGVSSYEQYF.

This clone occurred once. This sequence joins TRBV7-6 and TRBJ1-6; TRBD1 agrees at 10 bases. CDR3 length equals 15 residues. Per germline, CDR1 SGHVS and CDR2 FNYEAQ. V dropped 2 bases and J dropped 10; count of bases not matched to a gene: 5. The CDR3 sequence: CASSLQGQGWSPLHF. The CDR3, as DNA: TGTGCCAGCAGCTTACAGGGACAGGGGTGGTCACCCCTCCACTTT.

This clone was found a few times. The chain combines TRBV6-1 with TRBJ1-5; no clear D gene. CDR3 length: 15 residues. Per germline, CDR1 MNHNS and CDR2 SASEGT. V was cut by 1 base and J by 0 bases, with 7 bases left in between. The CDR3 nucleotides read TGTGCCAGCAGTGAAGATGGTGGTAGCAATCAGCCCCAGCATTTT. This codes for CASSEDGGSNQPQHF.